This TCR beta chain is drawn from a study of cytomegalovirus exposure and HLA in healthy donors. The PCR contained 60 Vbeta and 13 Jbeta primers. Sequencing was performed with immunoSEQ multiplex PCR; in TCRdb, only in-frame clones are kept and a portion is missing. This table holds just under 250,000 clones, roughly 87% found once. CDR3 size: 17 residues. Losses at the gene ends were 5 bases for V and 2 bases for J; bases not matched to a gene: 8. Germline V gene data show CDR1 as SEHNR and CDR2 as FQNEAQ (reference sequence). The chain links TRBV7-9 to TRBJ2-7, with 14 bases matching TRBD2. This clonotype was sampled from a woman aged 40 to 55 in good health and CMV-seropositive. The sequenced material came from PBMCs. The CDR3 loop reads CASSAPGLAGAPYEQYF. The CDR3, as DNA: TGTGCCAGCAGCGCACCGGGACTAGCGGGAGCCCCCTACGAGCAGTACTTC.